The sequence of this T cell receptor (beta chain) was determined in a study of blood T cells in healthy people across ages. Comment on this clonotype: Its matching antigen is unknown.

A second PCR of about 7 to 12 cycles used a sample-barcoded 5' primer and a J-beta primer mix. TCRdb processed the 5' RACE reads anew with MiXCR; each CDR3 protein has one entry. The sample has 760,000 or so distinct CDR3 sequences, just under 25% seen once; the top ten hold around 9.2%. Germline CDR1 reads SGHTA; CDR2 reads FQGNSA. The V and J ends lost 5 bases and 1 base, in that order; junction bases with no gene match: 11. The length of the CDR3 is 18 residues. General study results and limits: Diversity was higher, and naive CD4+ cells more numerous, in long-lived donors than in aged donors. TCR beta diversity, measured per million T cells, fell in a roughly linear way with age. Investigators treated diversity estimates from one million T cells as underestimates.

These data were also reused for a study on T cells of mothers and their children. As that study records: At a sensitivity of about 100 clones per million clonotypes, no persistent microchimeric T cell clones appeared.

The receptor comes from a boy aged 5-17 years in good health. The V gene is TRBV7-2, the J gene TRBJ2-5; 12 positions match TRBD2. Source material: blood. CDR3 amino acids: CASSRKQGLAGLQETQYF. The CDR3 nucleotides are TGTGCCAGCAGCCGAAAGCAAGGACTAGCGGGGCTCCAAGAGACCCAGTACTTC.